The clone carrying this T cell receptor beta chain was detected only a few times. Its specificity is not known. The data derive from a study of STAT3 mutations in large granular lymphocyte leukemia. TCRdb's copy holds only in-frame clones and misses some; the assay was immunoSEQ multiplex PCR. The sample carries 12,000 or so clones, roughly 87% recorded once. Study-level findings and limits: Every T-cell large granular lymphocyte leukemia patient had at least one immunodominant TCR beta clonotype.

V lost 1 base, J lost 3 bases, and 7 bases lay in between. Germline CDR1 reads SGHVS; CDR2 reads FQNEAQ. The CDR3 length is 14 residues. The clonotype comes from a man older than 75 with T-cell large granular lymphocyte leukemia. Some clones in this sample may be carry-over from other donors' samples. The V and J genes are TRBV7-8 and TRBJ1-5, with D unresolved. What was sequenced was peripheral blood mononuclear cells. The CDR3 DNA reads TGTGCCAGCAGCTTAGGGCCAGTCAATCAGCCCCAGCATTTT. It is translated as CASSLGPVNQPQHF.